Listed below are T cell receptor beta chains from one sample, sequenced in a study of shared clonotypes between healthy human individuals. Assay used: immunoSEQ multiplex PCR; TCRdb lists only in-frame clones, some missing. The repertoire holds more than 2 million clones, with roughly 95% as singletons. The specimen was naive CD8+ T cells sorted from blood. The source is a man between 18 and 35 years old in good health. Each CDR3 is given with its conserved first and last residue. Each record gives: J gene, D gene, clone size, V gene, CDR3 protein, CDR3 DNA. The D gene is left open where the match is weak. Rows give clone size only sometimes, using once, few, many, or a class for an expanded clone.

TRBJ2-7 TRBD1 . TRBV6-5 CASRGQGTDSYEQYF TGTGCCAGCAGGGGACAGGGGACCGATTCCTACGAGCAGTACTTC
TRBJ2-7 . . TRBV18 CASSPPGTLYEQYF TGTGCCAGCTCACCACCGGGGACACTTTACGAGCAGTACTTC
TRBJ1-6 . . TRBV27 CASATSGVIPITAYNSPLHF TGTGCCAGCGCGACGTCGGGGGTCATTCCCATCACCGCTTATAATTCACCCCTCCACTTT
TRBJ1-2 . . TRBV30 CAWSDRPSWSPNYGYTF TGTGCCTGGAGCGACCGGCCAAGTTGGAGCCCTAACTATGGCTACACCTTC
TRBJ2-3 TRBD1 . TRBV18 CASSPADRATDTQYF TGTGCCAGCTCACCAGCCGACAGGGCCACAGATACGCAGTATTTT
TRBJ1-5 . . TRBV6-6 CASRPQNSNQPQHF TGTGCCAGCAGACCCCAAAATAGCAATCAGCCCCAGCATTTT
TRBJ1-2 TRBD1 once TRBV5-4 CASSGRTGSHGYTF TGTGCCAGCAGCGGCAGGACAGGGAGCCATGGCTACACCTTC
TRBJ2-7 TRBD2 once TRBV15 CATSEPGGPYEQYF TGTGCCACCAGCGAGCCGGGAGGGCCTTACGAGCAGTACTTC
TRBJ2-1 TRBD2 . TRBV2 CASRTSGTFINEQFF TGTGCCAGCAGGACTAGCGGGACCTTCATCAATGAGCAGTTCTTC
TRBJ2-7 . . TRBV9 CASSVGRDPYEQYF TGTGCCAGCAGCGTGGGTAGAGACCCGTACGAGCAGTACTTC
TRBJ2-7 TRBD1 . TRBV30 CAWSMTGGRDEQYF TGTGCCTGGAGTATGACAGGGGGCCGGGACGAGCAGTACTTC
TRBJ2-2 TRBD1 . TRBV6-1 CASSEALQGAYTGELFF TGTGCCAGCAGTGAAGCCCTCCAGGGGGCATATACCGGGGAGCTGTTTTTT
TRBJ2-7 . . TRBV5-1 CASSLAAGPAGEQYF TGCGCCAGCAGCTTGGCGGCAGGACCTGCGGGGGAGCAGTACTTC
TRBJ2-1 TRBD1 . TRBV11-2 CASSFYRGLEQFF TGTGCCAGCAGCTTTTACAGGGGCCTTGAGCAGTTCTTC
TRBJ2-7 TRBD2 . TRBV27 CASGGLAGSYEQYF TGTGCCAGCGGTGGACTAGCGGGATCCTACGAGCAGTACTTC
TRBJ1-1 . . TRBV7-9 CASSPVPEAFF TGTGCCAGCAGTCCAGTTCCTGAAGCTTTCTTT
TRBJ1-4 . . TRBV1 CTSQGPKLFF TGCACCAGCCAGGGGCCAAAACTGTTTTTT
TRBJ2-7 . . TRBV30 CAWSGDSYEQYF TGTGCCTGGAGCGGAGACAGCTACGAGCAGTACTTC
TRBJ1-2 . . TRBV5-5 CASSLSGKIYGYTF TGTGCCAGCAGCTTATCAGGGAAGATTTATGGCTACACCTTC
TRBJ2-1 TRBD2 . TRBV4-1 CASSHAPGLVYNEQFF TGCGCCAGCAGCCATGCCCCGGGACTAGTATACAATGAGCAGTTCTTC
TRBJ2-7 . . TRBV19 CASSIDRQSSYEQYF TGTGCCAGTAGTATAGATCGACAGAGCTCCTACGAGCAGTACTTC
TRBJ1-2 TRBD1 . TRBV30 CAWAGGRGYTF TGTGCCTGGGCAGGGGGTCGCGGCTACACCTTC
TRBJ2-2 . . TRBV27 CASLTRDSGTGELFF TGTGCCAGCCTTACCAGGGACTCTGGCACCGGGGAGCTGTTTTTT
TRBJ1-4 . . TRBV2 CASSVFSDLAATNEKLFF TGTGCCAGCAGTGTTTTCTCAGACTTGGCTGCGACTAATGAAAAACTGTTTTTT
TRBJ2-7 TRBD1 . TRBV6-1 CATNAGTGNYEQYF TGTGCCACGAATGCCGGGACAGGTAATTACGAGCAGTACTTC
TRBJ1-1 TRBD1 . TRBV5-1 CASSLGQGIDTEAFF TGCGCCAGCAGCTTGGGACAGGGGATAGATACTGAAGCTTTCTTT
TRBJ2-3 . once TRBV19 CASSIHLTDTQYF TGTGCCAGTAGTATACATCTCACAGATACGCAGTATTTT
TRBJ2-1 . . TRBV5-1 CASSLAGLGNEQFF TGCGCCAGCAGCTTGGCCGGGTTGGGCAATGAGCAGTTCTTC
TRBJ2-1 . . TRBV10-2 CATEGPYNNEQFF TGCGCCACCGAAGGACCTTACAACAATGAGCAGTTCTTC
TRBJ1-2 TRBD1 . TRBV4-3 CASSQGMVVGDREGIGYTF TGCGCCAGCAGCCAAGGGATGGTGGTAGGGGACAGAGAGGGGATTGGCTACACCTTC
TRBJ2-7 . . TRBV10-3 CAISESKQGNSYEQYF TGTGCCATCAGTGAGTCGAAACAGGGCAACTCCTACGAGCAGTACTTC
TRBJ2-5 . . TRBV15 CATSNPQGQETQYF TGTGCCACCAGCAACCCACAGGGTCAAGAGACCCAGTACTTC
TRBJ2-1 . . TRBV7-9 CASSLNNEQFF TGTGCCAGCAGCTTGAATAATGAGCAGTTCTTC
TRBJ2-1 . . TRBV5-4 CASSMGGTYNEQFF TGTGCCAGCAGCATGGGGGGTACCTACAATGAGCAGTTCTTC
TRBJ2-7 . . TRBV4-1 CASSQKMPLRGEIYEQYF TGCGCCAGCAGCCAAAAAATGCCACTCCGAGGGGAGATATACGAGCAGTACTTC
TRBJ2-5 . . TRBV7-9 CASSFQGQETQYF TGTGCCAGCAGCTTTCAGGGGCAAGAGACCCAGTACTTC
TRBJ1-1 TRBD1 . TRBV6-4 CASRPGQRNTEAFF TGTGCCAGCAGGCCGGGACAGCGGAACACTGAAGCTTTCTTT
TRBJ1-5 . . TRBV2 CASSEPQVSNQPQHF TGTGCCAGCAGTGAACCGCAGGTGTCAAATCAGCCCCAGCATTTT
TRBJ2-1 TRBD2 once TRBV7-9 CASLTSGYNEQFF TGTGCCAGCTTAACTAGCGGCTACAATGAGCAGTTCTTC